These T cell receptor beta chains were read from a single sample in a study of blood T cell repertoires in COVID-19. Assay: immunoSEQ multiplex PCR; the TCRdb copy retains only in-frame clones and omits some. The sample has 30,000 to 40,000 clones, 90% seen once. Sequenced input: peripheral blood. Every receptor here comes from a human donor in a cohort sampled during active COVID-19. Both conserved end residues are part of each CDR3. The D gene is left open where the match is weak. Size is omitted from some rows. Given values are once, few, many or a class for expanded clones.

cdr3_length,j_call,d_call,clone_size,v_call,cdr3_aa,cdr3_nt
15,TRBJ1-5,TRBD1,once,TRBV5-5,CASSKTGPYNQPQHF,TGTGCCAGCAGCAAGACAGGGCCCTACAATCAGCCCCAGCATTTT
16,TRBJ1-5,TRBD1,-,TRBV2,CASSEQGARSNQPQHF,TGTGCCAGCAGCGAGCAGGGGGCGCGTAGCAATCAGCCCCAGCATTTT
17,TRBJ2-1,TRBD2,-,TRBV5-5,CASSPSPTSAKYNEQFF,TGTGCCAGCAGCCCCAGCCCGACTAGCGCTAAATACAATGAGCAGTTCTTC
13,TRBJ1-2,-,once,TRBV29-1,CSADPDSDYGYTF,TGCAGCGCAGACCCCGACAGTGATTATGGCTACACCTTC
14,TRBJ2-7,TRBD1,few,TRBV2,CASSAGTEVYEQYF,TGTGCCAGCAGTGCCGGGACAGAAGTCTACGAGCAGTACTTC
13,TRBJ2-7,-,-,TRBV12-3/TRBV12-4,CASSFTSSYEQYF,TGTGCCAGCAGTTTTACCAGCTCCTACGAGCAGTACTTC
15,TRBJ2-7,-,-,TRBV19,CASSPWAQGDLEQYF,TGTGCCAGTAGTCCCTGGGCCCAAGGGGATCTCGAGCAGTACTTC
14,TRBJ2-3,-,once,TRBV7-6,CASSLVGVADTQYF,TGTGCCAGCAGCTTAGTGGGAGTGGCAGATACGCAGTATTTT
13,TRBJ1-1,-,-,TRBV30,CAWSVQGSTEAFF,TGTGCCTGGAGTGTACAGGGTTCCACTGAAGCTTTCTTT
12,TRBJ1-1,TRBD1,-,TRBV10-3,CAIRQGSTEAFF,TGTGCCATCAGACAGGGGAGCACTGAAGCTTTCTTT
16,TRBJ2-5,TRBD1,-,TRBV7-2,CASSSTGTGPEGTQYF,TGTGCCAGCAGCTCTACCGGGACAGGGCCTGAGGGGACCCAGTACTTC
14,TRBJ2-7,TRBD1,-,TRBV6-5,CASRLGQGIYEQYF,TGTGCCAGCAGGCTCGGACAGGGTATTTACGAGCAGTACTTC
14,TRBJ2-2,-,-,TRBV4-2,CASSPQEAIGELFF,TGTGCCAGCAGCCCCCAAGAGGCGATCGGGGAGCTGTTTTTT
13,TRBJ1-6,TRBD1,-,TRBV30,CAWKGQPNSPLHF,TGTGCCTGGAAGGGACAGCCTAATTCACCCCTCCACTTT
13,TRBJ2-1,TRBD2,-,TRBV7-3,CASSLSGGNEQFF,TGTGCCAGCAGCTTATCGGGAGGCAATGAGCAGTTCTTC